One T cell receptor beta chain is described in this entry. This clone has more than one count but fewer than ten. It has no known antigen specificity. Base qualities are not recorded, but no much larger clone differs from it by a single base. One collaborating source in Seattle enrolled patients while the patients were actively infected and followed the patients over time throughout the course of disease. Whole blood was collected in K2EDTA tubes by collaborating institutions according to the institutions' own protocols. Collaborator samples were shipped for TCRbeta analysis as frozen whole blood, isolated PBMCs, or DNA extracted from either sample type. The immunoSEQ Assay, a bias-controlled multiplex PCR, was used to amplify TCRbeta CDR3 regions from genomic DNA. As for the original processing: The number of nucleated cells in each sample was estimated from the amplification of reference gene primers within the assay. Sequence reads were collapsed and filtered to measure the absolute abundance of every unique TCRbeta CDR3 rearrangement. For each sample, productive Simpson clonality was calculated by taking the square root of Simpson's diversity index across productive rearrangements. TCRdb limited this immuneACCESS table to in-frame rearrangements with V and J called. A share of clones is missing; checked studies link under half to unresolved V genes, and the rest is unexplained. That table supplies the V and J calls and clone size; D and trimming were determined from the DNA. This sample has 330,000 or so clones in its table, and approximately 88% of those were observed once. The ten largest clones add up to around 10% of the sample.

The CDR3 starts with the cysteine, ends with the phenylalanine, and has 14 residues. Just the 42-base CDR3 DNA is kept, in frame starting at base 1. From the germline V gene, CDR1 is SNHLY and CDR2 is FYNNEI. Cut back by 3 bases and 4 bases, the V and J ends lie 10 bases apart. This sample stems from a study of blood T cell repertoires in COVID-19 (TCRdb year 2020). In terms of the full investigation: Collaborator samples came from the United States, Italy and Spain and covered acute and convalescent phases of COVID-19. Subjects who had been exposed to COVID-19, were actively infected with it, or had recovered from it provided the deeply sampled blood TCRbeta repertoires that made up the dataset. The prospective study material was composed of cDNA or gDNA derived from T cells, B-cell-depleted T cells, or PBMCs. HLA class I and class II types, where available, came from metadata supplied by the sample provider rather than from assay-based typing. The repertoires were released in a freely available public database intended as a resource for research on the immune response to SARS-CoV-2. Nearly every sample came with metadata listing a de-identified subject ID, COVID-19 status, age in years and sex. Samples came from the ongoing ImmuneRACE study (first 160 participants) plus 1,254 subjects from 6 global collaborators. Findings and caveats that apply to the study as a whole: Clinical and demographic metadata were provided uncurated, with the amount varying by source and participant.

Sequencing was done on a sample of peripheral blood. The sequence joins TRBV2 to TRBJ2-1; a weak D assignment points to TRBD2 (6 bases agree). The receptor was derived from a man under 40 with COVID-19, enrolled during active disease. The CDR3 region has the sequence CASSDGSGYNEQFF. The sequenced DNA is TGTGCCAGCAGTGACGGGAGTGGGTACAATGAGCAGTTCTTC.